These 30 T cell receptor beta chains were all obtained from the same sample, sequenced in a study of Ad26.COV2.S vaccination and SARS-CoV-2 variants. Treatment reported: about 20 received Ad26.COV2.S at low or high dose, single or two shots; about 5 received placebo; per-sample allocation not given. Collection of the samples took place on day 63 after the first injection of vaccine or placebo. Sequenced by immunoSEQ multiplex PCR; TCRdb stores in-frame clones only, minus some. Here the sample spans 430,000 or so clones, nearly 90% being singletons. This specimen consisted of peripheral blood, obtained in a trial of Ad26.COV2.S vaccine versus placebo. The receptors here all came from a person between 18 and 59 years old who received the Ad26.COV2.S COVID-19 vaccine or a placebo.

CDR3 residues: CASSLARQGLETQYF. The CDR3 coding sequence is TGTGCCAGCAGCTTGGCCAGACAGGGTTTGGAGACCCAGTACTTC. The chain employs TRBV5-8 and TRBJ2-5, with 7 bases fitting TRBD1. Germline loops: CDR1 SGHTS, CDR2 YDEGEE. CDR3 size: 15 residues. The V segment lost 0 bases and the J segment 5 bases; nucleotides outside the gene matches: 7.

This chain joins TRBV19 and TRBJ2-1; D remains unclear. Germline CDR1 and CDR2: LNHDA and SQIVND (reference sequence). The CDR3 loop spans 12 amino acids. V lost 5 bases, J lost 4 bases, and 6 bases lay in between. The CDR3 DNA reads TGTGCCAGTAGTTTCCTTTACAATGAGCAGTTCTTC. Its protein product is CASSFLYNEQFF.

The V and J genes are TRBV7-8 and TRBJ1-5; D not resolved. Per the germline V gene, CDR1 is SGHVS and CDR2 is FQNEAQ. Trimming removed 1 base at V and 4 bases at J, with 14 bases between. This CDR3 comprises 16 residues. The CDR3: CASSLEGWQDNQPQHF. The CDR3 region has the DNA TGTGCCAGCAGCTTAGAGGGCTGGCAGGATAATCAGCCCCAGCATTTT.

This chain connects TRBV2 to TRBJ1-1; no clear D. V dropped 3 bases and J dropped 5 bases, with 13 bases sitting between them. CDR3 length equals 14 residues. In germline, CDR1 is SNHLY, CDR2 FYNNEI. CDR3 residues: CASSEWARGTEAFF. The CDR3 region has the DNA TGTGCCAGCAGTGAGTGGGCCCGTGGGACTGAAGCTTTCTTT. Combining the CDR3 with reference TRBV2 and TRBJ1-1 gives the whole variable domain EPEVTQTPSHQVTQMGQEVILRCVPISNHLYFYWYRQILGQKVEFLVSFYNNEISEKSEIFDDQFSVERPDGSNFTLKIRSTKLEDSAMYFCASSEWARGTEAFFGQGTRLTVV.

The chain carries TRBV6-5 and TRBJ2-1; D gene ambiguous. Per germline, CDR1 MNHEY and CDR2 SVGAGI. This CDR3 is 11 amino acids long. V was cut by 3 bases and J by 8 bases, with 5 bases left in between. The CDR3 here is CASSYFYEQFF. Here the CDR3 DNA reads TGTGCCAGCAGTTATTTCTATGAGCAGTTCTTC.

This clone was seen a few times. The rearrangement joins TRBV21-1 to TRBJ2-7; the D call in the table, TRBD1, was not verified against the DNA. TRBV21-1 is a recognized pseudogene. CDR3 length: 15 residues. CDR3 in DNA: TGTGCCAGCAGCTGTCAGGGACAGGGGCGTTACGAGCAGTACGTC. Its translation is CASSCQGQGRYEQYV.

This clone came up a few times. This sample also contains other DNA sequences that code for the same CDR3. V gene TRBV28 combines with J gene TRBJ2-5, with D perhaps TRBD1 (5 bases). The CDR3 totals 15 residues. V was pared by 3 bases and J by 1 base, with 12 bases between. Per germline, CDR1 MDHEN and CDR2 SYDVKM. CDR3 coding DNA: TGTGCCAGCAGTTTGGTTCGAAGGGGCCAAGAGACCCAGTACTTC. This translates into CASSLVRRGQETQYF.

This clone was detected only once. The V and J genes are TRBV7-9 and TRBJ1-1; the D is unclear. V gave up 5 bases and J gave up 11 bases, with 18 bases separating them. The CDR3 covers 13 residues. Germline CDR1 is SEHNR and CDR2 is FQNEAQ (reference sequence). The CDR3 DNA sequence: TGTGCCAGCAGCCAACTAGGTGGGATTGGGGCTTTCTTT. This codes for CASSQLGGIGAFF.

J is TRBJ2-7 and V is TRBV9; D possibly uses TRBD1 or TRBD2 (5 bases each). CDR3 size: 13 residues. Between the trimmed V and J ends, which lost 0 bases and 6 bases, there was a span of 10 bases. Germline loops: CDR1 SGDLS, CDR2 YYNGEE. CDR3 coding DNA: TGTGCCAGCAGCGTAGGGGACGGCGGCGAGCAGTACGTC. Amino acids: CASSVGDGGEQYV.

This chain uses TRBV5-6 with TRBJ1-6; D is possibly TRBD1 (6 bases). Germline values: CDR1 SGHDT, CDR2 YYEEEE. This CDR3 is 16 amino acids long. The germline V and J ends were trimmed by 0 bases and 7 bases, with 14 bases remaining between them. CDR3 in amino acids: CASSLDQGKLNSPLHF. In nucleotides, the CDR3 is TGTGCCAGCAGCTTGGATCAGGGGAAGTTGAATTCACCCCTCCACTTT.

This clone was counted between two and nine times. The rearrangement joins TRBV6-5 to TRBJ1-6; a weak D match, TRBD1 (5 bases). Trimming took off 6 bases at V and 8 bases at J, with 14 bases between the two ends. The CDR3 has 14 residues. Germline CDR1 is MNHEY and CDR2 is SVGAGI. CDR3 region: CASRVGIRDSPLHF. The CDR3 DNA is TGTGCCAGCAGGGTGGGAATCAGGGATTCACCCCTCCACTTT.

This chain joins TRBV5-1 and TRBJ1-6; no definite D call. V was pared by 0 bases and J by 7 bases, with 8 bases between. The CDR3 extends over 14 amino acids. The germline V gene encodes CDR1 SGHRS and CDR2 YFSETQ. CDR3 amino acids: CASSLEQNNSPLHF. In nucleotides, the CDR3 is TGCGCCAGCAGCTTGGAACAGAACAATTCACCCCTCCACTTT.

V usage is TRBV13 and J usage is TRBJ1-1, with D unclear. The CDR3 is 14 amino acids. Trimming stripped 5 bases from V and 5 bases from J, with 15 bases between. Germline CDR1 is PRHDT and CDR2 is FYEKMQ (reference sequence). The DNA for the CDR3 is TGTGCCAGCAGCACACCCAGGACGTTTACTGAAGCTTTCTTT. Translating gives CASSTPRTFTEAFF. The complete variable domain, with remaining parts taken from reference TRBV13 and TRBJ1-1, reads AAGVIQSPRHLIKEKRETATLKCYPIPRHDTVYWYQQGPGQDPQFLISFYEKMQSDKGSIPDRFSAQQFSDYHSELNMSSLELGDSALYFCASSTPRTFTEAFFGQGTRLTVV.

The rearrangement uses TRBV5-1 and TRBJ1-6; unclear D gene. Per the germline V gene, CDR1 is SGHRS and CDR2 is YFSETQ. CDR3 length equals 14 residues. V gave up 4 bases and J gave up 14 bases, with 19 bases separating them. The CDR3 sequence is CASSPDGRFVSLHF. Here the CDR3 DNA reads TGCGCCAGCAGCCCGGACGGAAGATTCGTATCCCTCCACTTT.

The chain is built from TRBV5-1 and TRBJ2-7; weak D call: TRBD1 (5 bases). Trimming removed 0 bases at V and 5 bases at J, with 15 bases between. Germline V CDR1 and CDR2: SGHRS, YFSETQ. The CDR3 is made up of 15 amino acids. The DNA of the CDR3 is TGCGCCAGCAGCTTGGACGGGCAGGGTTACGACGAGCAGTACTTC. Translating gives CASSLDGQGYDEQYF.

In this sample, this clone turned up once. The V and J genes are TRBV6-6 and TRBJ1-6; 7 nucleotides line up with TRBD1. V lost 6 bases and J lost 7; bases outside the gene matches: 6. The germline V gene encodes CDR1 MNHNY and CDR2 SVGAGI (reference sequence). This CDR3 comprises 14 residues. The CDR3 reads CASRRQGGNSPLHF. As DNA, the CDR3 is TGTGCCAGCAGAAGACAGGGCGGGAATTCACCCCTCCACTTT.

This clone was counted a few times. The CDR3 reads CASSPRSGYAGELFF. As DNA, the CDR3 is TGTGCCAGCAGCCCTCGCTCGGGGTATGCCGGGGAGCTGTTTTTT. The V call is TRBV27, the J call TRBJ2-2; weak D call: TRBD2 (5 bases). This CDR3 comprises 15 residues. Trimming stripped 6 bases from V and 6 bases from J, with 17 bases between. CDR1 MNHEY and CDR2 SMNVEV come from the germline V gene (reference sequence).

V gene TRBV9 combines with J gene TRBJ2-6; TRBD2 matches 12 bases. J lost 2 bases, V lost 3 bases, and 3 bases had no gene match. Germline V lookup: CDR1 SGDLS, CDR2 YYNGEE. The CDR3 runs 17 residues. CDR3 loop: CASSGTSGRPGANVLTF. The CDR3 nucleotides read TGTGCCAGCAGCGGAACTAGCGGGAGGCCTGGGGCCAACGTCCTGACTTTC.

Only one count was recorded for this clone. The rearrangement links TRBV5-1 to TRBJ2-2, with a tentative D call TRBD1 (5 bases). The CDR3 has 14 amino acids. Germline CDR1 reads SGHRS; CDR2 reads YFSETQ. Between the trimmed V and J ends, which lost 2 bases and 1 base, there was a span of 6 bases. CDR3 nucleotides: TGCGCCAGCAGCTTCGGACAGAACACCGGGGAGCTGTTTTTT. It translates to CASSFGQNTGELFF.

V usage is TRBV5-1 and J usage is TRBJ1-6; 10 bases align to TRBD1. Trimming at V came to 5 bases and at J to 5 bases, leaving 7 bases not matched to a gene. This CDR3 contains 16 residues. Germline CDR1 and CDR2: SGHRS and YFSETQ. The CDR3 region has the DNA TGCGCCAGCAGAACCGGGACAGGGGAAAATAATTCACCCCTCCACTTT. Amino acids: CASRTGTGENNSPLHF. The full variable domain, completed using reference TRBV5-1 and TRBJ1-6, is KAGVTQTPRYLIKTRGQQVTLSCSPISGHRSVSWYQQTPGQGLQFLFEYFSETQRNKGNFPGRFSGRQFSNSRSEMNVSTLELGDSALYLCASRTGTGENNSPLHFGNGTRLTVT.

Regarding this clone: Other nucleotide sequences from this sample produce the same CDR3. The chain employs TRBV15 and TRBJ2-1; no clear D gene. Trimming took 0 bases from V and 4 from J, leaving 7 bases between them. The CDR3 extends over 14 amino acids. Germline assignment: CDR1 LNHNV and CDR2 YYDKDF (reference sequence). The CDR3 loop is CATSRDGRYNEQFF. The CDR3, as DNA: TGTGCCACCAGCAGAGATGGGCGGTACAATGAGCAGTTCTTC.

The rearrangement uses TRBV5-1 and TRBJ1-5; D is ambiguous. The ends were cut back, 0 bases at V and 4 bases at J, with 5 bases in the middle. This CDR3 has 13 residues. The germline V gene has CDR1 SGHRS and CDR2 YFSETQ. The CDR3 here is CASSLAANQPQHF. The CDR3 region has the DNA TGCGCCAGCAGCTTGGCTGCAAATCAGCCCCAGCATTTT.

The chain recombines TRBV7-2 with TRBJ1-4; D remains unclear. Germline V gene sequence: CDR1 SGHTA, CDR2 FQGNSA. V lost 3 bases to trimming and J lost 8 bases, with 19 bases between them. The CDR3 consists of 16 residues. In nucleotides, the CDR3 is TGTGCCAGCAGCTTCAGAATCTCAAGGCTGGGGGAAAAACTGTTTTTT. Protein: CASSFRISRLGEKLFF.

The gene calls are TRBV27 and TRBJ1-3; D ambiguous. Germline V gene data show CDR1 as MNHEY and CDR2 as SMNVEV (reference sequence). V gave up 5 bases and J gave up 5 bases, with 19 bases separating them. CDR3 length equals 16 residues. This CDR3 reads CASSPTSGSPRNTIYF. The DNA for the CDR3 is TGTGCCAGCAGTCCGACCTCCGGGTCCCCTCGAAACACCATATATTTT.

The chain combines TRBV11-2 with TRBJ2-7, with D perhaps matching TRBD1 or TRBD2 (6 bases each). The CDR3 is made up of 13 amino acids. Germline V gives CDR1 SGHAT, CDR2 FQNNGV. V was shortened by 3 bases and J by 6 bases, with 12 bases between the two germline ends. CDR3 nucleotide sequence: TGTGCCAGCAGCTTGTGGGGGGCAAGCGAGCAGTACTTC. This encodes CASSLWGASEQYF.

This chain uses TRBV19 with TRBJ1-3; 7 bases match TRBD1. V lost 8 bases, J lost 2 bases, and 9 bases stayed unmatched. This CDR3 is 15 amino acids long. CDR1 is LNHDA and CDR2 is SQIVND in the germline V gene (reference sequence). The DNA for the CDR3 is TGTGCCAGTGACCCAAGGGACAGCGCTGGAAACACCATATATTTT. Translation: CASDPRDSAGNTIYF.

The chain has TRBV7-8 and TRBJ2-5, with 7 bases aligning to TRBD2. The germline V gene has CDR1 SGHVS and CDR2 FQNEAQ. Trimming took 1 base from V and 1 from J; bases not matched to a gene: 9. The CDR3 has 17 amino acids. The DNA for the CDR3 is TGTGCCAGCAGCTTAGGGCCCCACGGGGGGACCCAAGAGACCCAGTACTTC. Amino acid sequence: CASSLGPHGGTQETQYF. Variable domain in full (rest from reference TRBV7-8 and TRBJ2-5): GAGVSQSPRYKVAKRGQDVALRCDPISGHVSLFWYQQALGQGPEFLTYFQNEAQLDKSGLPSDRFFAERPEGSVSTLKIQRTQQEDSAVYLCASSLGPHGGTQETQYFGPGTRLLVL.

This chain uses TRBV6-5 with TRBJ2-5; TRBD1 matches 7 bases. Germline V gives CDR1 MNHEY, CDR2 SVGAGI. The CDR3 has 13 amino acids. Unmatched junction bases numbered 3, after V lost 6 bases and J lost 2 bases. CDR3 amino acids: CASRQGWQETQYF. CDR3 nucleotide sequence: TGTGCCAGCAGACAGGGGTGGCAAGAGACCCAGTACTTC.

This chain connects TRBV28 to TRBJ2-1; possibly TRBD2 for D (6 bases). CDR3 length: 10 amino acids. Germline loops: CDR1 MDHEN, CDR2 SYDVKM. Trimming removed 8 bases from V and 10 bases from J, with 9 bases in between. CDR3 protein: CASLGGEQFF. CDR3 nucleotides: TGTGCCAGCCTTGGAGGGGAGCAGTTCTTC.

V usage is TRBV6-1 and J usage is TRBJ2-1, with 8 bases lining up with TRBD2. Germline V gives CDR1 MNHNS, CDR2 SASEGT. V gave up 2 bases and J gave up 3 bases; unmatched junction bases: 6. The CDR3 runs to 16 residues. The CDR3 is CASSEPLAGVYNEQFF. CDR3 nucleotide sequence: TGTGCCAGCAGTGAACCCCTAGCGGGTGTCTACAATGAGCAGTTCTTC.